The 3 T cell receptor beta chains listed next were all sequenced from one sample in a study of regulatory T cells in long-lasting Graves disease (TCRdb year 2021). Library creation used multiplex PCR. The reads were generated on an Illumina HiSeq 4000. CDR3 regions were amplified by Arm-PCR with iRepertoire HTBI primers to construct TCR beta libraries. The public reads were quality trimmed at Q25 with fastp and then assembled into clones with MiXCR by TCRdb, keeping productive beta chains. Rows with one shared CDR3 protein collapse into an entry with the most common genes and DNA. This sample comprises 650,000 to 850,000 distinct CDR3 sequences, about 32% of them detected only once. In total, the top ten clones hold 42% of the sample. The label giving this sample's time point can be read as: persistent/refractory GD, antithyroid drugs over 5 years with positive TRAb. For both TCR sequencing and RNA sequencing, RNA was extracted from PBMCs in TRIzol.

The material was peripheral blood mononuclear cells (PBMCs), obtained when the disease was refractory, from a patient treated with antithyroid drugs. These TCRs come from a female donor with Graves disease.

The genes are TRBV4-1 and TRBJ2-5; D not certain. The CDR3 has 13 residues. V was pared by 4 bases and J by 2 bases, with 8 bases between. CDR1 is MGHRA and CDR2 is YSYEKL in the germline V gene. The CDR3 protein is CASSPNPQETQYF. Written as DNA, the CDR3 is TGCGCCAGCAGCCCTAACCCGCAAGAGACCCAGTACTTC.

This clonotype was seen a handful of times. The rearrangement links TRBV7-9 to TRBJ1-2, with D perhaps matching TRBD1 (5 bases). The CDR3 has 15 residues. The V gene's germline CDR1 is SEHNR and CDR2 FQNEAQ (reference sequence). Trimming shortened V by 0 bases and J by 5 bases, and 13 bases separated the two germline ends. The CDR3 DNA reads TGTGCCAGCAGCTTAGCCCCAGCGGGGGGGTATGGCTACACCTTC. Translation: CASSLAPAGGYGYTF.

This clonotype was seen a handful of times. This chain's CDR3 is CSASLRQDLQETQYF. CDR3 in DNA: TGCAGTGCTAGTTTGAGACAGGACCTCCAAGAGACCCAGTACTTC. The chain employs TRBV20-1 and TRBJ2-5; a possible D gene is TRBD1 (6 bases). CDR3 length: 15 residues. Germline V gene data show CDR1 as DFQATT and CDR2 as SNEGSKA (reference sequence). The ends were cut back, 3 bases at V and 1 base at J, with 15 bases in the middle.